This T cell receptor (beta chain) was identified during a study of post-analysis software for immune sequencing data. Study context: The courses of disease that were included comprised relapsing-remitting, secondary progressive and progressive-relapsing multiple sclerosis. Study-wide points: Five TRBV segments, TRBV5-6, TRBV5-1 and TRBV20-1 among them, were found more frequent in patients than controls. Pronounced co-clustering by F measure was evident among identically batched samples. A significant reduction in normalized Chao1 diversity was observed in multiple sclerosis patients versus controls.

A few counts support this clonotype. Its antigen is as yet unknown. TCR beta libraries were prepared from cDNA with unique molecular identifiers. A population of about 0.9 to 10 million T cells gave rise to roughly 0.5 million cDNA molecules. TCRdb re-called the PCR reads with MiXCR, one entry per CDR3 protein. The sample consists of more than 500,000 distinct CDR3 sequences, roughly 34% of them appearing once. The CDR3 spans 19 residues. The sequence derives from a girl under 18 with multiple sclerosis. The rearrangement joins TRBV21-1 to TRBJ2-3; the table names TRBD2, a call not compared with the DNA. TRBV21-1 is given as a pseudogene. Source material: blood. In DNA form, the CDR3 reads TGTGCCAGCAGCAAAGGACCACCGCCGGGGGGCCATACACCAGATACGCAGTATTTT. As protein: CASSKGPPPGGHTPDTQYF.